The clone carrying this T cell receptor (beta chain) has ten or more counts. Sequencing ends 3 residues short of the CDR3 end; the germline J gene provides the rest. The sample belongs to a study of T cell clonality in common variable immunodeficiency. Each donor provided roughly 4.5 to 8.5 ml of heparinized whole blood. Profiled with immunoSEQ multiplex PCR; TCRdb holds only in-frame clones, not every one. The record shows roughly 48,000 clones for this sample, with no singletons present. The CDR3 consists of 12 residues. The V gene's germline CDR1 is DFQATT and CDR2 SNEGSKA (reference sequence). Trimming cost V 7 bases and J 0 bases, with 9 bases left between them.

The TCR originated in a person between 18 and 69 years old in good health. Sample: peripheral blood mononuclear cells. The chain has TRBV20-1 and TRBJ1-1; D remains ambiguous. The CDR3: CSVRRMNTEAFF. The CDR3 DNA, read in part, is TGCAGTGTTCGCAGAATGAACACTGAA.